The rows below give T cell receptor beta chains drawn from one sample of a study of OX40 agonist ivuxolimab in advanced cancers. This table comes from immunoSEQ multiplex PCR, and its TCRdb copy is limited to in-frame clones, with some not included. Of approximately 52,000 clones in the sample, 83% are singletons; the top ten hold roughly 1.2%. The input for sequencing was CD4+ or CD8+ T cells sorted from blood, taken in a trial of the OX40 agonist ivuxolimab. Receptors originate from an adult with an advanced solid tumor such as melanoma, head and neck, liver or kidney cancer. Both conserved end residues are part of each CDR3. The D gene is left open where the match is weak. Size is omitted from some rows. Given values are once, few, many or a class for expanded clones.

J gene,clone size,V gene,D gene,CDR3 DNA,CDR3 protein
TRBJ2-5,-,TRBV4-3,-,TGCGCCAGCAGCCAAGTCTCTCCAGGGGCTTGGGAGACCCAGTACTTC,CASSQVSPGAWETQYF
TRBJ2-1,-,TRBV5-4,-,TGTGCCAGCAGCCGGGGGCCCGGAAGCTACAATGAGCAGTTCTTC,CASSRGPGSYNEQFF
TRBJ1-5,-,TRBV30,-,TGTGCCTGGAGTGTAGCGGGGATTAGCAATCAGCCCCAGCATTTT,CAWSVAGISNQPQHF
TRBJ2-5,-,TRBV7-2,TRBD2,TGTGCCAGCAGCTCCTCGACTAGCGGGGGGGAGACCCAGTACTTC,CASSSSTSGGETQYF
TRBJ2-1,-,TRBV5-1,TRBD1,TGCGCCAGCAGCTCCCGGGACAGGCTTCTGTCCTACAATGAGCAGTTCTTC,CASSSRDRLLSYNEQFF
TRBJ1-5,-,TRBV18,-,TGTGCCAGCTCTACGGGGGCGGGGGGTCAGCCCCAGCATTTT,CASSTGAGGQPQHF
TRBJ2-7,-,TRBV19,-,TGTGCCAGTAGTAACTTGGCAAGCTACGAGCAGTACTTC,CASSNLASYEQYF
TRBJ1-2,-,TRBV30,-,TGTGCCTGGAGCGGGGCTTCCTATGGCTACACCTTC,CAWSGASYGYTF
TRBJ2-1,-,TRBV9,-,TGTGCCAGCAGCGTAGGGGGGAGGTATGAGCAGTTCTTC,CASSVGGRYEQFF
TRBJ2-7,few,TRBV21-1,-,TGTGCCAGCAGCAAAGAGGGACTAGCGGGGGGCGAGCAGTACTTC,CASSKEGLAGGEQYF
TRBJ2-7,-,TRBV5-4,-,TGTGCCAGCAGCCTCCCGACTAACTACGAGCAGTACTTC,CASSLPTNYEQYF
TRBJ1-6,-,TRBV11-2,-,TGTGCCAGCAGCTTAGTATCGGGTGCGGGGGCTCGCCCCAATTCACCCCTCCACTTT,CASSLVSGAGARPNSPLHF
TRBJ2-7,-,TRBV7-8,-,TGTGCCAGCAGCTTCCGCCAGGGTAACAGCGAGCAGTACTTC,CASSFRQGNSEQYF
TRBJ2-1,few,TRBV2,TRBD2,TGTGCCAGCAGTGAGGGACTAGCGGGGGGGCGGTTCTTC,CASSEGLAGGRFF
TRBJ2-3,-,TRBV10-1,TRBD2,TGCGCCAGCAGTGAGTCTAGCGGGGGGCCGAGAGATACGCAGTATTTT,CASSESSGGPRDTQYF
TRBJ1-2,-,TRBV7-3,-,TGTGCCAGCAGGGAACCGGGTGGCTACACCTTC,CASREPGGYTF
TRBJ2-7,-,TRBV11-2,-,TGTGCCAGCAGCTCACCCAGGGTTAGCTCCTACGAGCAGTACTTC,CASSSPRVSSYEQYF
TRBJ2-5,-,TRBV7-3,TRBD2,TGTGCCAGCAGCCTGGGACTAGCGGAGCAAGAGACCCAGTACTTC,CASSLGLAEQETQYF
TRBJ2-5,-,TRBV7-2,TRBD1,TGTGCCAGCAGCTTAGGAGAACAGGGGTCCCCCGAGACCCAGTACTTC,CASSLGEQGSPETQYF
TRBJ1-2,few,TRBV5-6,-,TGTGCCAGCAGCTATCGGAACTATGGCTACACCTTC,CASSYRNYGYTF
TRBJ2-5,-,TRBV7-2,TRBD1,TGTGCCAGCAGCTTAGACAGGGGGCTGGAGACCCAGTACTTC,CASSLDRGLETQYF
TRBJ1-1,-,TRBV6-5,-,TGTGCCAGCAGATCCTACAGCAAGAACACTGAAGCTTTCTTT,CASRSYSKNTEAFF
TRBJ1-3,-,TRBV7-9,-,TGTGCCAGCAGCTTAGCAGACACCATATATTTT,CASSLADTIYF
TRBJ2-1,-,TRBV5-4,TRBD2,TGTGCCAGCAGCTTGGGACTAGCGGACTACAATGAGCAGTTCTTC,CASSLGLADYNEQFF
TRBJ2-5,-,TRBV6-6,-,TGTGCCAGCAGTTACGGGGGGAAAAAGGAGACCCAGTACTTC,CASSYGGKKETQYF
TRBJ1-2,-,TRBV19,TRBD1,TGTGCCAGTGAAGACAGGGTCAGAGGCTACACCTTC,CASEDRVRGYTF
TRBJ2-7,-,TRBV7-3,-,TGTGCCAGCAGCTTAGGGCCTGGAACCTACGAGCAGTACTTC,CASSLGPGTYEQYF
TRBJ1-2,-,TRBV5-1,-,TGCGCCAGCAGCTTGGTAGGCAGGGGCTACACCTTC,CASSLVGRGYTF
TRBJ2-1,-,TRBV7-9,-,TGTGCCAGCAGCCCGGACTTTTTTGAGCAGTTCTTC,CASSPDFFEQFF
TRBJ2-7,-,TRBV19,-,TGTGCCAGTAGTACCAGACTGGATTCCTACGAGCAGTACTTC,CASSTRLDSYEQYF
TRBJ2-3,-,TRBV6-5,-,TGTGCCAGCAGTTACCTCCGGGGGACAGATACGCAGTATTTT,CASSYLRGTDTQYF
TRBJ1-6,-,TRBV11-2,-,TGTGCCAGCAGCTTAGCCTATAATTCACCCCTCCACTTT,CASSLAYNSPLHF
TRBJ2-3,-,TRBV10-3,-,TGTGCCATCAGTGAGACGGCGGGGGCCGGGGATACGCAGTATTTT,CAISETAGAGDTQYF
TRBJ2-2,-,TRBV5-4,-,TGTGCCAGCAGCCCCAGGGGTCCGAACACCGGGGAGCTGTTTTTT,CASSPRGPNTGELFF
TRBJ1-3,-,TRBV11-2,-,TGTGCCAGCAGCATACAGCCTATAGCTGGAAACACCATATATTTT,CASSIQPIAGNTIYF
TRBJ1-2,few,TRBV18,-,TGTGCCAGCTCGCCCATTAAAACCCCGGGAGTTTCATATGGCTACACCTTC,CASSPIKTPGVSYGYTF
TRBJ2-7,few,TRBV27,TRBD2,TGTGCCAGCAGTTTTGGCGCCTTAGCGGGGGGCTACGAGCAGTACTTC,CASSFGALAGGYEQYF
TRBJ1-2,few,TRBV7-8,-,TGTGCCAGCAGCCCGACCCGACTAGTGCTCCGGCACTATGGCTACACCTTC,CASSPTRLVLRHYGYTF
TRBJ1-5,-,TRBV15,TRBD1,TGTGCCACCAGCATAGGGGGCGAAGTCGGTCAGCCCCAGCATTTT,CATSIGGEVGQPQHF
TRBJ2-1,once,TRBV5-5,TRBD1,TGTGCCAGCAGCTTTCGGACAGGGCCCTACAATGAGCAGTTCTTC,CASSFRTGPYNEQFF
TRBJ1-1,once,TRBV6-6,-,TGTGCCAGCAGTTACAGCCAGGAGGGGACTGAAGCTTTCTTT,CASSYSQEGTEAFF
TRBJ1-3,-,TRBV5-1,-,TGCGCCAGCAGCTTGGACGGGTCCTCTGGAAACACCATATATTTT,CASSLDGSSGNTIYF
TRBJ2-1,-,TRBV18,-,TGTGCCAGCTCACCAGGCGGGGCTTCCTACAATGAGCAGTTCTTC,CASSPGGASYNEQFF
TRBJ1-1,few,TRBV2,-,TGTGCCAGCCACAGGGACACTGAAGCTTTCTTT,CASHRDTEAFF
TRBJ1-6,few,TRBV18,-,TGTGCCAGCCAGTCCGGGCCTAATTCACCCCTCCACTTT,CASQSGPNSPLHF
TRBJ1-3,-,TRBV5-1,-,TGCGCCAGCAGCTTGGGTCAGGGGACTGGAAACACCATATATTTT,CASSLGQGTGNTIYF
TRBJ1-3,few,TRBV7-9,-,TGTGCCAGCAGTAGTCGGTCGAGAGTAATATATTTT,CASSSRSRVIYF
TRBJ2-3,-,TRBV7-8,-,TGTGCCAGCAGCTTAGAGAGCGGGCTGGGGGTTACGCAGTATTTT,CASSLESGLGVTQYF
TRBJ1-2,medium-sized,TRBV4-1,-,TGCGCCAGCAGCCAAGATCAAGGGAGCAACTATGGCTACACCTTC,CASSQDQGSNYGYTF
TRBJ1-2,-,TRBV2,-,TGTGCCAGCAGACAGGACGGAAACTATGGCTACACCTTC,CASRQDGNYGYTF
TRBJ1-1,-,TRBV30,-,TGTGCCTGGAGTTTGGGAGACAACACTGAAGCTTTCTTT,CAWSLGDNTEAFF
TRBJ2-3,-,TRBV6-6,TRBD2,TGTGCCACCGGGGCCGTAGCGGGGGTATCAGATACGCAGTATTTT,CATGAVAGVSDTQYF
TRBJ1-2,-,TRBV29-1,-,TGCAGCGTCCGGGTGACAGGTCCTAAGGGCTACACCTTC,CSVRVTGPKGYTF
TRBJ2-7,-,TRBV18,-,TGTGCCAGCTCACTACAGGGCTACGAGCAGTACTTC,CASSLQGYEQYF
TRBJ2-7,few,TRBV19,-,TGTGCCACCCCGACTGACTCCTACGAGCAGTACTTC,CATPTDSYEQYF
TRBJ2-7,-,TRBV12-5,TRBD1,TGTGCTAGTGGTTTTCCCCGGGACAGAGCCTCCTACGAGCAGTACTTC,CASGFPRDRASYEQYF
TRBJ1-3,-,TRBV6-5,-,TGTGCCAGCAGTTACACCGCCTCGTCGGGGGGAAACACCATATATTTT,CASSYTASSGGNTIYF
TRBJ1-5,-,TRBV18,TRBD1,TGTGCCAGCTCTCCCGACAGGGGAATCGATCAGCCCCAGCATTTT,CASSPDRGIDQPQHF
TRBJ2-2,-,TRBV7-3,TRBD2,TGTGCCAGCAGCCCCAGGCCCAGCGGGGGGTCGAACACCGGGGAGCTGTTTTTT,CASSPRPSGGSNTGELFF